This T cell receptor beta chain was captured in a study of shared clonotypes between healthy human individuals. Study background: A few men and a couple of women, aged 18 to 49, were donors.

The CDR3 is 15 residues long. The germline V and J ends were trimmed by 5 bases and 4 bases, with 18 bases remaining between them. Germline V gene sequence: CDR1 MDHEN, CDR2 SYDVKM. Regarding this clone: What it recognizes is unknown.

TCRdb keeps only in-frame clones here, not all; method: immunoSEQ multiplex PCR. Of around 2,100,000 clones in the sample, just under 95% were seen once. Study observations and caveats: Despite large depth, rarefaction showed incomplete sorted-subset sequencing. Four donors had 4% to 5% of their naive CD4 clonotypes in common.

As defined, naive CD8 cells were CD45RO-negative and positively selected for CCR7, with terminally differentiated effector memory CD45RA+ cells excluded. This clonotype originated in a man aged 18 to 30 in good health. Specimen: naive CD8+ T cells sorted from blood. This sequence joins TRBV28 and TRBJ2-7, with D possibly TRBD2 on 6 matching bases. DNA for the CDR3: TGTGCCAGCAGTCCCACGCTTTCAGGGAGGTACGAGCAGTACTTC. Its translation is CASSPTLSGRYEQYF.